Listed below are T cell receptor beta chains from one sample, sequenced in a study of T cells after posttransplantation cyclophosphamide. Data came from immunoSEQ multiplex PCR; TCRdb stores just in-frame clones and leaves some out. This sample carries about 36,000 clones, none of them present only once. The sample comprised PBMCs. The receptors come from a girl aged 5-17 years in good health, CMV-negative, and a related stem cell transplant donor. CDR3s include the opening cysteine and the closing phenylalanine or tryptophan. Each record gives: CDR3 protein, CDR3 DNA, V gene, clone size, D gene, J gene. The D gene is left open where the match is weak. Expanded clones get a size class; other rows say once, few or many, or leave the size out.

CAWSVLSHTGELFF | TGTGCCTGGAGTGTACTATCCCACACCGGGGAGCTGTTTTTT | TRBV30 | few | NA | TRBJ2-2
CASSDSPEGEQYF | TGTGCCAGCAGTGACTCCCCGGAGGGCGAGCAGTACTTC | TRBV6-4 | many | NA | TRBJ2-7
CATITRGRTEAFF | TGTGCCACCATAACCAGGGGAAGGACTGAAGCTTTCTTT | TRBV6-1 | many | NA | TRBJ1-1
CASSPENSPGAF | TGTGCCAGCTCACCAGAGAATTCCCCGGGAGCTTTC | TRBV18 | many | NA | TRBJ1-2
CASSEVGQGGTGELFF | TGTGCCAGCAGTGAAGTAGGCCAGGGGGGCACCGGGGAGCTGTTTTTT | TRBV2 | few | NA | TRBJ2-2
CASSFGQGSNEKLFF | TGTGCCAGCAGCTTTGGACAGGGGTCTAATGAAAAACTGTTTTTT | TRBV5-8 | many | TRBD1 | TRBJ1-4
CASNQGNRGYTF | TGTGCCAGTAACCAGGGGAATAGAGGCTACACCTTC | TRBV19 | many | NA | TRBJ1-2
CASSPPLSGTGGFYGYTF | TGTGCCAGCTCACCGCCCTTGTCCGGGACAGGGGGCTTCTATGGCTACACCTTC | TRBV18 | NA | TRBD1 | TRBJ1-2
CASVAVAYGYTF | TGTGCCAGCGTTGCGGTCGCTTATGGCTACACCTTC | TRBV28 | NA | NA | TRBJ1-2
CASSVEGRGYNEQFF | TGTGCCAGCAGCGTAGAAGGCAGGGGGTACAATGAGCAGTTCTTC | TRBV9 | few | TRBD1 | TRBJ2-1
CASSSPTSYQGSPLHF | TGTGCCAGCAGTTCCCCGACCTCCTACCAGGGTTCACCCCTCCACTTT | TRBV28 | few | NA | TRBJ1-6
CASSDPVRGKNTGELFF | TGTGCCAGCAGCGACCCCGTCCGGGGGAAGAACACCGGGGAGCTGTTTTTT | TRBV9 | many | NA | TRBJ2-2
CASGLGGGAGITGELFF | TGTGCTAGTGGTTTGGGGGGAGGGGCTGGAATCACCGGGGAGCTGTTTTTT | TRBV12-5 | many | TRBD2 | TRBJ2-2
CASSDPLGTGHTGELFF | TGTGCCAGCAGTGATCCCCTAGGGACAGGGCACACCGGGGAGCTGTTTTTT | TRBV25-1 | NA | TRBD1 | TRBJ2-2
CAWSVRRRGNGEQFF | TGTGCCTGGAGTGTACGACGGCGGGGGAATGGTGAGCAGTTCTTC | TRBV30 | NA | TRBD2 | TRBJ2-1
CASSLRLAGTYEQYF | TGTGCCAGCAGCCTTAGACTAGCGGGAACGTACGAGCAGTACTTC | TRBV6-1 | many | TRBD2 | TRBJ2-7
CASSRVAGGKETQYF | TGTGCCAGCAGTCGGGTAGCGGGGGGAAAAGAGACCCAGTACTTC | TRBV2 | NA | TRBD2 | TRBJ2-5
CASSLLTGNTIHNQPQHF | TGCGCCAGCAGCTTGTTGACAGGGAATACCATCCACAATCAGCCCCAGCATTTT | TRBV5-1 | many | TRBD1 | TRBJ1-5
CASSTSSGFSYNEQFF | TGCGCCAGCAGCACCTCGAGCGGGTTTTCCTACAATGAGCAGTTCTTC | TRBV5-1 | many | NA | TRBJ2-1
CASSLGTSGGGNTQYF | TGTGCCAGCAGTTTGGGGACTAGCGGGGGCGGGAATACGCAGTATTTT | TRBV28 | many | TRBD2 | TRBJ2-3
CASRTEGGTGAQPQHF | TGCGCCAGCAGAACCGAAGGGGGGACAGGGGCGCAGCCCCAGCATTTT | TRBV4-1 | many | TRBD1 | TRBJ1-5
CAWALGGHGSNQPQHF | TGTGCCTGGGCCCTGGGGGGTCATGGGAGCAATCAGCCCCAGCATTTT | TRBV30 | many | NA | TRBJ1-5
CASSPGASGRAPRETQYF | TGCGCCAGCAGCCCGGGGGCTAGCGGGAGGGCCCCTCGAGAGACCCAGTACTTC | TRBV4-1 | NA | TRBD2 | TRBJ2-5
CASSHNRAYEQYF | TGTGCCAGCAGTCATAACAGGGCCTACGAGCAGTACTTC | TRBV13 | few | NA | TRBJ2-7
CASSAVGAGGNNEQFF | TGTGCCAGCAGCGCGGTTGGAGCGGGAGGGAACAATGAGCAGTTCTTC | TRBV9 | many | TRBD2 | TRBJ2-1
CASSLAPRRSTGELFF | TGTGCCAGCAGCTTAGCTCCGCGCCGAAGCACCGGGGAGCTGTTTTTT | TRBV13 | few | NA | TRBJ2-2
CSATGTRSYEQYF | TGCAGCGCGACCGGGACTCGCTCCTACGAGCAGTACTTC | TRBV29-1 | many | NA | TRBJ2-7
CASSLDGGPYEQYF | TGTGCCAGCAGCTTAGATGGAGGGCCCTACGAGCAGTACTTC | TRBV13 | many | NA | TRBJ2-7
CASSPIAGNYEQYF | TGTGCCAGCAGCCCAATAGCGGGAAACTACGAGCAGTACTTC | TRBV6-5 | NA | TRBD2 | TRBJ2-7
CASSPWTSGGEETQYF | TGTGCCAGCAGCCCCTGGACTAGCGGGGGGGAAGAGACCCAGTACTTC | TRBV9 | NA | TRBD2 | TRBJ2-5
CASSLVLAGTDTQYF | TGTGCCAGCAGCTTGGTGCTAGCGGGCACAGATACGCAGTATTTT | TRBV7-3 | many | TRBD2 | TRBJ2-3